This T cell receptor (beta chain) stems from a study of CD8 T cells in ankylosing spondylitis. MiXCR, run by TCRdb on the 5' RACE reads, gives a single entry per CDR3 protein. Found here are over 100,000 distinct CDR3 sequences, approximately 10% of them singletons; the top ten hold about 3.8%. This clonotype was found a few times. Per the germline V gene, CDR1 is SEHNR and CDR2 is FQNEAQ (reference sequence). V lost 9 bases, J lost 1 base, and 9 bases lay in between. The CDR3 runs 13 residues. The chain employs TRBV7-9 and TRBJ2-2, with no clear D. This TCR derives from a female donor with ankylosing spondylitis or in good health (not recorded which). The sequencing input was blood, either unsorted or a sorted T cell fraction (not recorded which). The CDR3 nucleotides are TGTGCCAGAAACAGACAGAACACCGGGGAGCTGTTTTTT. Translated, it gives CARNRQNTGELFF.